This T cell receptor (beta chain) was sequenced for a study of T cell clusters in autoimmune cytopenias. Each sample's input was 250 to 300 ng genomic DNA, 30,000 to 45,000 genome equivalents. Multiplex touch-down PCR amplified TRB using TRB-A and TRB-B pools in one tube. TCRdb re-called the multiplex PCR reads and gives one entry per CDR3 protein, without DNA. In all, the sample yields several thousand distinct CDR3 sequences. This CDR3 region has 14 residues. Germline CDR1 and CDR2: MNHEY and SMNVEV (reference sequence). This sample was also put to use in a study of T cell repertoires in aging, cancer and after chemotherapy. As reported in that work: Healthy donors lost TCR diversity with age mainly through richness, cancer patients through richness and evenness.

This clonotype originated in a human donor with an autoimmune cytopenia or autoimmune hepatitis (not recorded which). Sequenced sample: peripheral blood. This rearrangement joins TRBV27 to TRBJ2-5. The CDR3 sequence: CASRTTPYQETQYF.